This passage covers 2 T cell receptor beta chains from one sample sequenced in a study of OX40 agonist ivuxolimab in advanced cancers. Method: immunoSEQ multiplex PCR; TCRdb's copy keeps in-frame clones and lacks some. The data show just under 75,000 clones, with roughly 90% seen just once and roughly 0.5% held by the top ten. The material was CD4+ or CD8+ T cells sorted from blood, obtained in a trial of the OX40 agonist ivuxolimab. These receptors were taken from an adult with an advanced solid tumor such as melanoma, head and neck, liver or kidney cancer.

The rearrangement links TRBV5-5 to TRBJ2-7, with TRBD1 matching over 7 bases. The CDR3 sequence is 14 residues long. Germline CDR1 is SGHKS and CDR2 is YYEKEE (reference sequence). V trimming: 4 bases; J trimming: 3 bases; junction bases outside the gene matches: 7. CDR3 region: CASSTRDSNYEQYF. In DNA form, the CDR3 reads TGTGCCAGCAGCACACGGGACAGTAACTACGAGCAGTACTTC.

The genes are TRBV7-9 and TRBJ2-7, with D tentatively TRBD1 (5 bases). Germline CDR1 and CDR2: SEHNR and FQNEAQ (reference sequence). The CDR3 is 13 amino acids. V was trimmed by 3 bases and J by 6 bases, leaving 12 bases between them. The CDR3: CASSFSRALEQYF. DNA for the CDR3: TGTGCCAGCAGCTTTTCCAGGGCCCTCGAGCAGTACTTC. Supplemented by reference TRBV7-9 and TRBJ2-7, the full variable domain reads DTGVSQNPRHKITKRGQNVTFRCDPISEHNRLYWYRQTLGQGPEFLTYFQNEAQLEKSRLLSDRFSAERPKGSFSTLEIQRTEQGDSAMYLCASSFSRALEQYFGPGTRLTVT.